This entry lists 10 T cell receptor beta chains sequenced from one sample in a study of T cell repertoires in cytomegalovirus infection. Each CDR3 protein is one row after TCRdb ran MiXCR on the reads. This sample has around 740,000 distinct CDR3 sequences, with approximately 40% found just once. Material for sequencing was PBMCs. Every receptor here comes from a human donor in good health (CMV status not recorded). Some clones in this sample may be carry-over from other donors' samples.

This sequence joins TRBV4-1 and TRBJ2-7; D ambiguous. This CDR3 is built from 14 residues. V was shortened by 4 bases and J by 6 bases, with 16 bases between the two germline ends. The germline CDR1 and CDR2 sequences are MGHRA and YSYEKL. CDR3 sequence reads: CASSLQLFLGEQYF. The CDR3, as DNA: TGCGCCAGCAGCCTCCAGCTCTTTCTCGGCGAGCAGTACTTC.

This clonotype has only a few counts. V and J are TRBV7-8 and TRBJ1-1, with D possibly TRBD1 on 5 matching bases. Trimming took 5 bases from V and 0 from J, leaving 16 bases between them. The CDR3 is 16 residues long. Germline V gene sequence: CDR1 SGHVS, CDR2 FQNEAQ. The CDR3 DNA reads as TGTGCCAGCAGCCCGACTCCCAGGGTGATGAACACTGAAGCTTTCTTT. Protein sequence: CASSPTPRVMNTEAFF.

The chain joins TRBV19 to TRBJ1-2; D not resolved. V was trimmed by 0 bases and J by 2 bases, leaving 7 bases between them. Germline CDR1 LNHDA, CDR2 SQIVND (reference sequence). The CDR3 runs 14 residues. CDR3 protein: CASSIEAGNYGYTF. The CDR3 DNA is TGTGCCAGTAGTATAGAGGCGGGAAACTATGGCTACACCTTC.

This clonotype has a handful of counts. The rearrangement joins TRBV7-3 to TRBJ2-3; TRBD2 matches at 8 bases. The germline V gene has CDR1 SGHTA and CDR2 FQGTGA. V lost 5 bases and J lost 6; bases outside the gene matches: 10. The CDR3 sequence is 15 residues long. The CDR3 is CASSPGGTRTDTQYF. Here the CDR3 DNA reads TGTGCCAGCAGCCCCGGGGGGACTAGAACGGATACGCAGTATTTT.

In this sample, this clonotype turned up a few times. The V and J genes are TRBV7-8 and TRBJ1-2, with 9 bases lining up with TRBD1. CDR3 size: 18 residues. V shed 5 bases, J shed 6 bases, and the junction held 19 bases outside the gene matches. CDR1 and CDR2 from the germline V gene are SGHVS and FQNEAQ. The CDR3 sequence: CASSPTTGTGIIGDGYTF. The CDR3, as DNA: TGTGCCAGCAGCCCAACCACCGGGACAGGGATCATCGGGGATGGCTACACCTTC.

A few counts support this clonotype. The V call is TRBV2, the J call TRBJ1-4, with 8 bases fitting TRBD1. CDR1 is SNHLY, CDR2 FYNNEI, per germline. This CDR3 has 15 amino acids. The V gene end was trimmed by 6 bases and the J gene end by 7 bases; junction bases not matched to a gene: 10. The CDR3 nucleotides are TGTGCCAGCAGAGCGGACAGGGTCAGCGGTGAAAAACTGTTTTTT. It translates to CASRADRVSGEKLFF.

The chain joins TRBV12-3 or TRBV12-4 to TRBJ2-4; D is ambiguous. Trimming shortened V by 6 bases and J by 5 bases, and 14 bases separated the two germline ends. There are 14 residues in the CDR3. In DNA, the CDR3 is TGTGCCAGCAGCCCGGCCCTTCGCCAAAACATTCAGTACTTC. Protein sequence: CASSPALRQNIQYF.

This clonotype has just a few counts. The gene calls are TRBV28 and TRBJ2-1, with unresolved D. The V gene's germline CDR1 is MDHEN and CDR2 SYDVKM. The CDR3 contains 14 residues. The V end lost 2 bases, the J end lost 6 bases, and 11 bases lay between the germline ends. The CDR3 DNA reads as TGTGCCAGCAGTTTAGACGATGCCTCCAATGAGCAGTTCTTC. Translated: CASSLDDASNEQFF.

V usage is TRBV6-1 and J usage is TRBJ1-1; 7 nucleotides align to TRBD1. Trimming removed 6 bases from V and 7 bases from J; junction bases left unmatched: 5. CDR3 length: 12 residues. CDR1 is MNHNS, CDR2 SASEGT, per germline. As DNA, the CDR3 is TGTGCCAGCAGCGTGGGACAGCTTGAAGCTTTCTTT. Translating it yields CASSVGQLEAFF.

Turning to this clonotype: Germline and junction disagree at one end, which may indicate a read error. CDR3 protein: CASSSDIFNSGELFF. The CDR3 DNA follows: TGTGCCAGCAGTTCGGACATATTCAACAGCGGGGAGCTGTTTTTT. The genes are TRBV28 and TRBJ2-2; D is possibly TRBD1 (5 bases). CDR1 and CDR2 (germline): MDHEN, SYDVKM. This CDR3 has 15 amino acids.